Below, one TCR beta chain is given with its context. This table comes from immunoSEQ multiplex PCR, and its TCRdb copy is limited to in-frame clones, with some not included. Here the sample spans 330,000 or so clones, over 75% being singletons. The ends were cut back, 3 bases at V and 6 bases at J, with 9 bases in the middle. In germline, CDR1 is KGHSH, CDR2 LQKENI. The CDR3 is made up of 13 amino acids. The data are from a study of blood T cell repertoires in COVID-19. This sequence was found in a man aged 35-49 years in a cohort exposed to, infected with or recovered from COVID-19 (not recorded which). Sequences were obtained from PBMCs or T cells enriched from blood (not recorded which). The chain couples TRBV18 to TRBJ2-1, with D possibly being TRBD2 (5 bases). CDR3 sequence reads: CASSPSSVNEQFF. The CDR3 nucleotides read TGTGCCAGCTCACCGAGTAGCGTCAATGAGCAGTTCTTC.